The present T cell receptor (beta chain) was sequenced within a study of T-cell memory formation after mild COVID-19. This clonotype was detected ten times or more. Its cognate antigen is unknown. Trimming stripped 4 bases from V and 6 bases from J, with 23 bases between. Germline loops: CDR1 MGHDK, CDR2 SYGVNS. The length of the CDR3 is 17 residues. Study-level points and caveats: Second-wave clones peaking on day 37 lacked confirmed SARS-CoV-2 specificity. Largely, contracting CD4+ clones fell within CM and EM, and contracting CD8+ clones within EMRA. Some responding clones appeared in pre-infection memory, suggesting cross-reactive memory joined.

5'RACE primed at constant segments yielded TCR alpha and TCR beta cDNA libraries bearing sample barcodes and UMIs. MiXCR, applied by TCRdb to the 5' RACE reads, yields one record per CDR3 protein. The sample yields approximately 340,000 distinct CDR3 sequences, approximately 12% seen once. The V call is TRBV25-1, the J call TRBJ2-3, with TRBD2 as a possible D gene (6 bases). Sequencing was performed on PBMCs or a T cell subset sorted from them (not recorded which). This TCR came from a man aged 18-30 years who had mild COVID-19 (a few samples of this study predate the infection). Cell type and time point are not known. The CDR3 spells CASSALAGRYVLDTQYF. Here the CDR3 DNA reads TGTGCCAGCAGTGCTTTGGCAGGGAGGTATGTTTTGGATACGCAGTATTTT. Full variable domain (rest looked up from reference TRBV25-1 and TRBJ2-3): EADIYQTPRYLVIGTGKKITLECSQTMGHDKMYWYQQDPGMELHLIHYSYGVNSTEKGDLSSESTVSRIRTEHFPLTLESARPSHTSQYLCASSALAGRYVLDTQYFGPGTRLTVL.